These T cell receptor beta chains were read from a single sample in a study of blood T cells in healthy people across ages. TCRdb fed the 5' RACE reads into MiXCR, producing one record per CDR3 protein. The sample gives 600,000 to 850,000 distinct CDR3 sequences, around 25% of which show up once; more than 8% is in the top ten. These data were likewise used in another study, on T cells of mothers and their children.

The sample comprised blood. These TCRs come from a boy between 10 and 17 years old in good health. Both conserved end residues are part of each CDR3. Each record gives: D gene, clone size, V gene, J gene, CDR3 protein, CDR3 DNA. A D gene is named only where the DNA matches it firmly. Expanded clones are given a class, and other clones once, few, many or no size at all.

NA	NA	TRBV4-2	TRBJ2-5	CASSQEGEETQYF	TGTGCCAGCAGCCAAGAAGGGGAAGAGACCCAGTACTTC
TRBD2	few	TRBV4-3	TRBJ2-3	CASSPWTSPDTQYF	TGCGCCAGCAGCCCTTGGACTAGCCCAGATACGCAGTATTTT
NA	NA	TRBV4-1	TRBJ2-7	CASSPGTAYYEQYF	TGCGCCAGCAGCCCCGGGACGGCCTACTACGAGCAGTACTTC
NA	few	TRBV7-2	TRBJ1-5	CASSPEGGIFQPQHF	TGTGCCAGCAGCCCCGAGGGGGGGATTTTTCAGCCCCAGCATTTT
TRBD1	few	TRBV4-1	TRBJ1-2	CASRGQGSYGYTF	TGCGCCAGCAGGGGACAGGGAAGCTATGGCTACACCTTC
TRBD2	NA	TRBV5-1	TRBJ2-3	CASSPSGSEWADTQYF	TGCGCCAGCAGCCCTAGCGGGAGTGAATGGGCAGATACGCAGTATTTT
TRBD2	few	TRBV9	TRBJ2-1	CASSVARTSVDGSYNEQFF	TGTGCCAGCAGCGTAGCCCGGACTAGCGTTGACGGCTCCTACAATGAGCAGTTCTTC
TRBD2	few	TRBV10-3	TRBJ2-3	CAISVAQREGTDTQYF	TGTGCCATCAGTGTCGCTCAGCGGGAGGGCACAGATACGCAGTATTTT
NA	NA	TRBV29-1	TRBJ2-7	CSVEVGGTYEQYF	TGCAGCGTTGAAGTGGGTGGAACCTACGAGCAGTACTTC
TRBD1	NA	TRBV6-1	TRBJ1-1	CASSLTTPVGQLNTEAFF	TGTGCCAGCAGTCTCACGACCCCTGTGGGACAGCTAAACACTGAAGCTTTCTTT
NA	NA	TRBV28	TRBJ2-3	CASSQTDRYTDTQYF	TGTGCCAGCAGTCAAACGGACAGATACACAGATACGCAGTATTTT
NA	once	TRBV7-8	TRBJ2-5	CASSWGNSDAETQYF	TGTGCCAGCAGCTGGGGGAACTCAGATGCAGAGACCCAGTACTTC
NA	NA	TRBV5-5	TRBJ2-7	CASSLLSKSSYEQYF	TGTGCCAGCAGCTTGTTGTCGAAAAGCTCCTACGAGCAGTACTTC
NA	NA	TRBV4-3	TRBJ2-5	CASSQGEGGTQYF	TGCGCCAGCAGCCAAGGTGAAGGGGGGACCCAGTACTTC
NA	few	TRBV7-8	TRBJ2-4	CASSLALFAATKAKNIQYF	TGTGCCAGCAGCTTAGCGCTTTTCGCAGCCACCAAAGCCAAAAACATTCAGTACTTC
NA	NA	TRBV5-1	TRBJ2-7	CASSLGQSNEQYF	TGCGCCAGCAGCTTGGGGCAGTCGAACGAGCAGTACTTC
TRBD2	NA	TRBV7-2	TRBJ2-5	CASSFSGRAQETQYF	TGTGCCAGCAGCTTTAGCGGGCGCGCCCAAGAGACCCAGTACTTC
TRBD2	NA	TRBV12-3/TRBV12-4	TRBJ2-7	CASSANTGTSGAQYF	TGTGCCAGCAGTGCAAACACCGGGACTAGCGGAGCCCAGTACTTC
NA	NA	TRBV28	TRBJ2-7	CASSYQDYEQYF	TGTGCCAGCAGTTACCAGGACTACGAGCAGTACTTC
TRBD2	few	TRBV12-3/TRBV12-4	TRBJ2-1	CASSLEAGTSGKQFF	TGTGCCAGCAGCCTAGAGGCAGGGACTAGCGGAAAGCAGTTCTTC
NA	NA	TRBV28	TRBJ1-2	CASLRNGEVYGYTF	TGTGCCAGCCTACGTAACGGCGAAGTTTATGGCTACACCTTC
NA	few	TRBV6-6	TRBJ2-1	CASSYFGGDEQFF	TGTGCCAGCAGTTACTTTGGGGGCGATGAGCAGTTCTTC
NA	NA	TRBV29-1	TRBJ2-3	CSVERRLAQDTQYF	TGCAGCGTTGAACGCCGCCTGGCACAAGATACGCAGTATTTT
NA	few	TRBV12-3/TRBV12-4	TRBJ2-7	CASSIGSGAGFGHYEQYF	TGTGCCAGCAGCATAGGGTCAGGGGCTGGGTTCGGACACTACGAGCAGTACTTC
TRBD2	NA	TRBV12-3/TRBV12-4	TRBJ2-1	CASRPWLAGNNEQFF	TGTGCCAGCAGGCCCTGGTTAGCGGGGAACAATGAGCAGTTCTTC
TRBD2	NA	TRBV27	TRBJ2-1	CASSRGRSSYNEQFF	TGTGCCAGCAGTCGCGGGAGGAGCTCCTACAATGAGCAGTTCTTC
TRBD1	NA	TRBV15	TRBJ2-5	CATSLTGMVKTQYF	TGTGCCACCAGCCTGACAGGGATGGTGAAGACCCAGTACTTC
TRBD2	NA	TRBV4-2	TRBJ2-7	CASSQAKRGYEQYF	TGTGCCAGCAGCCAAGCTAAGCGGGGTTACGAGCAGTACTTC
NA	few	TRBV21-1	TRBJ1-5	CASSKSQPQHF	TGTGCCAGCAGCAAAAGTCAGCCCCAGCATTTT
NA	NA	TRBV12-3/TRBV12-4	TRBJ2-3	CASSLARLLDTQYF	TGTGCCAGCAGTTTGGCTAGACTTCTGGATACGCAGTATTTT
NA	NA	TRBV2	TRBJ2-1	CASMPGTTYNEQFF	TGTGCCAGCATGCCTGGGACAACCTACAATGAGCAGTTCTTC
TRBD2	few	TRBV27	TRBJ2-1	CASSSGTSYNEQFF	TGTGCCAGCAGTTCCGGGACTAGCTACAATGAGCAGTTCTTC